Shown below are 25 T cell receptor beta chains from a single sample sequenced in a study of shared clonotypes between healthy human individuals. This table comes from immunoSEQ multiplex PCR, and its TCRdb copy is limited to in-frame clones, with some not included. The sample gives roughly 2,300,000 clones, around 92% of which show up once; around 0.38% is in the top ten. The sequencing input was naive CD4+ T cells from PBMCs. Subset noted: CD45RA+ positively selected. These receptor sequences come from a young man in good health. Some clones in this sample may be carry-over from other donors' samples.

This clone was recorded once. J is TRBJ2-1 and V is TRBV5-4; 14 bases match TRBD2. The CDR3 is 16 amino acids. V lost 4 bases to trimming and J lost 13 bases; unmatched junction nucleotides: 13. Germline CDR1 and CDR2: SGHNT and YYREEE (reference sequence). The CDR3 region is CASSIQSGTSGRTQFF. In DNA, the CDR3 is TGTGCCAGCAGCATACAGTCCGGGACTAGCGGGAGAACACAGTTCTTC.

This rearrangement joins TRBV7-3 to TRBJ2-1; 13 bases fit TRBD2. V was pared by 5 bases and J by 6 bases, with 1 base of the junction left unmatched. Germline assignment: CDR1 SGHTA and CDR2 FQGTGA. The length of the CDR3 is 14 residues. CDR3 amino acids: CASSTSGRGNEQFF. In nucleotides, the CDR3 is TGTGCCAGCAGCACTAGCGGGAGGGGCAATGAGCAGTTCTTC.

The rearrangement joins TRBV7-9 to TRBJ2-1; possibly TRBD1 for D (6 bases). Germline lookup yields CDR1 SEHNR and CDR2 FQNEAQ (reference sequence). There are 16 residues in the CDR3. CDR3 bases: TGTGCGTACGACCTAGGGGGAAAGGGCACCTACAATGAGCAGTTCTTC. It codes for CAYDLGGKGTYNEQFF.

A note on this clone: At the DNA level, this CDR3 is encoded by other sequences in the same sample as well. The genes are TRBV30 and TRBJ2-5; D uncertain. Trimming took 2 bases from V and 3 from J, leaving 4 bases between them. The CDR3 contains 11 residues. Germline V gene sequence: CDR1 GTSNPN, CDR2 SVGIG (reference sequence). Here the CDR3 reads CAWSREETQYF. CDR3 nucleotide sequence: TGTGCCTGGAGTAGAGAAGAGACCCAGTACTTC.

J is TRBJ1-5 and V is TRBV18, with TRBD1 identical over 7 bases. This CDR3 has 14 amino acids. Germline CDR1 and CDR2: KGHSH and LQKENI. With 6 bases clipped from V and 5 bases from J, the junction kept 7 bases outside the gene matches. The CDR3 nucleotides read TGTGCCAGCTCCCCTACAGGGGCGGATCAGCCCCAGCATTTT. This gives the protein CASSPTGADQPQHF.

Points on this clone: Other DNA sequences of this sample code for an identical CDR3. The V call is TRBV5-1, the J call TRBJ1-1; tentative D call: TRBD1 (6 bases). The CDR3 is 14 residues long. Germline CDR1 is SGHRS and CDR2 is YFSETQ. Trimming took off 1 base at V and 0 bases at J, with 7 bases between the two ends. CDR3 sequence: CASSLQGMNTEAFF. The CDR3 nucleotides read TGCGCCAGCAGCTTGCAGGGGATGAACACTGAAGCTTTCTTT.

The chain has TRBV7-2 and TRBJ1-3; D uncertain. The V end was cut by 5 bases, the J end by 0 bases, with 11 bases between. Looked up from germline, CDR1 is SGHTA and CDR2 is FQGNSA. CDR3 length: 15 residues. The CDR3 bases are TGTGCCAGCAGCCTCTCCGAGGGCTCTGGAAACACCATATATTTT. This gives the protein CASSLSEGSGNTIYF.

The gene calls are TRBV2 and TRBJ1-5; 8 bases are a match to TRBD1. Unmatched junction bases numbered 11, after V lost 7 bases and J lost 12 bases. CDR3 size: 13 residues. The V gene's germline CDR1 is SNHLY and CDR2 FYNNEI. The CDR3 is CASTQAPDRGQHF. As DNA, the CDR3 is TGTGCCAGCACCCAAGCCCCCGACAGGGGCCAGCATTTT.

This chain links TRBV6-5 with TRBJ2-7, with 7 bases aligning to TRBD1. The CDR3 loop spans 14 amino acids. Germline lookup yields CDR1 MNHEY and CDR2 SVGAGI. Unmatched junction bases numbered 5, after V lost 5 bases and J lost 1 base. In DNA, the CDR3 is TGTGCCAGCAGTGGCCAGGGGGTATCCTACGAGCAGTACTTC. It yields the protein CASSGQGVSYEQYF.

V and J are TRBV5-1 and TRBJ2-7; D not resolved. The CDR3 contains 14 residues. V was pared by 0 bases and J by 0 bases, with 7 bases between. Germline CDR1 and CDR2: SGHRS and YFSETQ. In nucleotides, the CDR3 is TGCGCCAGCAGCTTGGTTGTCAACTCCTACGAGCAGTACTTC. Translated, it gives CASSLVVNSYEQYF.

The rearrangement links TRBV4-1 to TRBJ2-7; a possible D gene is TRBD1 (5 bases). V shed 4 bases and J shed 3 bases, with 13 bases lying between them. Germline CDR1 MGHRA, CDR2 YSYEKL. This CDR3 comprises 14 residues. The CDR3: CASSLGAPGYEQYF. The CDR3 DNA sequence: TGCGCCAGCAGCCTTGGGGCCCCTGGCTACGAGCAGTACTTC.

There are a few counts of this clone. The chain combines TRBV7-3 with TRBJ2-2, with unresolved D. Germline values: CDR1 SGHTA, CDR2 FQGTGA. The CDR3 runs 13 residues. V shed 5 bases and J shed 7 bases, with 11 bases lying between them. The CDR3, as DNA: TGTGCCAGCAGCCGTTATGTCGGCGGGGAGCTGTTTTTT. Translation: CASSRYVGGELFF.

The rearrangement uses TRBV28 and TRBJ1-4; the D gene is possibly TRBD1 (5 bases). The CDR3 sequence is 13 residues long. Per the germline V gene, CDR1 is MDHEN and CDR2 is SYDVKM. Trimming removed 7 bases from V and 5 bases from J, with 11 bases in between. CDR3 amino acids: CASTAGRNEKLFF. The CDR3 nucleotides are TGTGCCAGCACTGCAGGGAGGAATGAAAAACTGTTTTTT.

The CDR3 DNA follows: TGTGCCAGCAGCAACCGGGAGATTCCAACCGGGGAGCTGTTTTTT. Protein product: CASSNREIPTGELFF. The V and J genes are TRBV5-4 and TRBJ2-2; D is perhaps TRBD2 (6 bases). Trimming removed 4 bases at V and 5 bases at J, with 15 bases between. Germline V gene data show CDR1 as SGHNT and CDR2 as YYREEE (reference sequence). CDR3 length: 15 residues. The full variable domain, its missing parts supplied by reference TRBV5-4 and TRBJ2-2, is ETGVTQSPTHLIKTRGQQVTLRCSSQSGHNTVSWYQQALGQGPQFIFQYYREEENGRGNFPPRFSGLQFPNYSSELNVNALELDDSALYLCASSNREIPTGELFFGEGSRLTVL.

The chain uses TRBV5-4 and TRBJ2-7; either TRBD1 or TRBD2 may fit D (7 bases each). Germline assignment: CDR1 SGHNT and CDR2 YYREEE (reference sequence). V was trimmed by 6 bases and J by 5 bases, leaving 21 bases between them. The CDR3 covers 15 residues. The CDR3 loop is CASNQGGGSGDEQYF. The CDR3 DNA reads TGTGCCAGCAACCAGGGGGGCGGGAGCGGGGACGAGCAGTACTTC.

The chain recombines TRBV28 with TRBJ1-1; D is unclear. Germline values: CDR1 MDHEN, CDR2 SYDVKM. The CDR3 runs to 12 residues. V gave up 5 bases and J gave up 0 bases, with 4 bases separating them. CDR3 sequence: CASSNMNTEAFF. The CDR3 DNA is TGTGCCAGCAGTAATATGAACACTGAAGCTTTCTTT.

The chain recombines TRBV12-5 with TRBJ2-2, with TRBD2 matching over 11 bases. The length of the CDR3 is 16 residues. Germline V CDR1 and CDR2: LGHNT, FRNRAP. Losses at the gene ends were 9 bases for V and 3 bases for J; bases not matched to a gene: 9. Here the CDR3 reads CARQLLSGRDTGELFF. The DNA for the CDR3 is TGTGCTAGGCAACTCCTTAGCGGGAGGGACACCGGGGAGCTGTTTTTT.

The DNA for the CDR3 is TGCAGCGTGGTACTAGCGGGAGTGACAGATACGCAGTATTTT. Translation: CSVVLAGVTDTQYF. The V gene is TRBV29-1, the J gene TRBJ2-3; 11 positions agree with TRBD2. The CDR3 runs to 14 residues. Looked up from germline, CDR1 is SQVTM and CDR2 is ANQGSEA. V shed 6 bases, J shed 3 bases, and the junction held 5 bases outside the gene matches.

The chain has TRBV6-1 and TRBJ2-3, with 9 bases lining up with TRBD2. Germline trimming cut 3 bases from V and 2 bases from J; bases unmatched to any gene: 6. This CDR3 comprises 16 residues. Germline CDR1 reads MNHNS; CDR2 reads SASEGT. The CDR3 loop is CASSDLAGPSTDTQYF. CDR3 nucleotide sequence: TGTGCCAGCAGTGACCTAGCGGGGCCCTCCACAGATACGCAGTATTTT.

The rearrangement uses TRBV11-2 and TRBJ1-3, with D tentatively TRBD1 (5 bases). Germline values: CDR1 SGHAT, CDR2 FQNNGV. CDR3 length: 18 residues. The ends were cut back, 4 bases at V and 0 bases at J, with 19 bases in the middle. CDR3: CASSSPLKTAYSGNTIYF. The CDR3 DNA sequence: TGTGCCAGCAGCTCCCCACTCAAGACAGCCTACTCTGGAAACACCATATATTTT.

The chain uses TRBV9 and TRBJ2-5; TRBD2 matches at 8 bases. V lost 7 bases and J lost 1; bases outside the gene matches: 9. CDR3 length: 15 residues. In germline, CDR1 is SGDLS, CDR2 YYNGEE. The CDR3 region is CASGAGETVQETQYF. The CDR3 coding sequence is TGTGCCAGCGGAGCGGGAGAGACCGTCCAAGAGACCCAGTACTTC.

In its sample, this clone was seen once. This sequence joins TRBV6-5 and TRBJ2-5; D uncertain. The J call may be incorrect, as the DNA end agrees better with TRBJ2-7. CDR3 length equals 14 residues. Germline V CDR1 and CDR2: MNHEY, SVGAGI. CDR3 amino acids: CASSYSPATYEQYF. In DNA, the CDR3 is TGTGCCAGCAGTTACTCCCCGGCAACCTACGAGCAGTACTTC.

The chain employs TRBV7-3 and TRBJ2-7; 9 bases agree with TRBD2. Germline V gene data show CDR1 as SGHTA and CDR2 as FQGTGA. There are 14 residues in the CDR3. The J segment lost 6 bases and the V segment lost 4 bases, leaving 7 bases of the junction unmatched. In DNA form, the CDR3 reads TGTGCCAGCAGCTCGACGGGACTAGCTGGCGAGCAGTACTTC. This sequence encodes CASSSTGLAGEQYF.

The CDR3 spells CASSLGSTSNQPQHF. Here the CDR3 DNA reads TGCGCCAGCAGCTTGGGCTCCACTAGCAATCAGCCCCAGCATTTT. The chain carries TRBV5-1 and TRBJ1-5; D is undetermined. Germline values: CDR1 SGHRS, CDR2 YFSETQ. V was trimmed by 0 bases and J by 0 bases, leaving 7 bases between them. CDR3 length equals 15 residues.

For this clone: This CDR3 is also generated by other DNA sequences in the sample. The chain has TRBV5-1 and TRBJ1-1; no definite D call. The CDR3 spans 14 residues. Germline CDR1 reads SGHRS; CDR2 reads YFSETQ. V was cut by 0 bases and J by 5 bases, with 11 bases left in between. The CDR3 DNA follows: TGCGCCAGCAGCTTGGGAAGTGGAGAAACTGAAGCTTTCTTT. Protein: CASSLGSGETEAFF.